This entry lists 4 T cell receptor beta chains sequenced from one sample in a study of naive and memory T cell subsets. Two oligonucleotides, mixed equimolar, formed the beta constant-region primer covering TRBC1 and TRBC2. TCRdb reprocessed the UMI-ligation and nested PCR reads via MiXCR and lists one record per CDR3 protein. The sample lists approximately 82,000 distinct CDR3 sequences, around 6.5% seen once, with roughly 1.5% in the top ten. Sequencing used central memory CD4+ T cells from blood. These receptors were taken from a human donor in good health.

As for this clonotype: The junction and the germline gene differ at one end; a read error may be behind it. The rearrangement joins TRBV12-3 or TRBV12-4 to TRBJ2-1; 11 nucleotides agree with TRBD1. This CDR3 comprises 15 residues. CDR3 DNA: TGTACCAGCACCAAGTCCGGACAGGGGGCGAATGAGCAGTTCTTC. Protein: CTSTKSGQGANEQFF.

This clonotype turned up a few times. The chain couples TRBV6-1 to TRBJ1-4, with D tentatively TRBD1 (6 bases). The CDR3 length is 16 residues. Germline CDR1 MNHNS, CDR2 SASEGT. Deletions cut 5 bases from V and 7 bases from J, with 20 bases between. CDR3 DNA: TGTGCCAGCAGTCCGGGGGGGGGCAGAGGGACTGAAAAACTGTTTTTT. It codes for CASSPGGGRGTEKLFF.

CDR3 DNA: TGTGCCAGCCGTCGGGAGCCCATCGAGACCCAGTACTTC. This encodes CASRREPIETQYF. The V call is TRBV2, the J call TRBJ2-5; weak D call: TRBD2 (6 bases). Germline V gene data show CDR1 as SNHLY and CDR2 as FYNNEI. V dropped 8 bases and J dropped 5 bases, with 15 bases sitting between them. CDR3 length equals 13 residues.

This clonotype came up a few times. V gene TRBV7-9 combines with J gene TRBJ2-5; 8 bases match TRBD2. The CDR3 loop spans 14 amino acids. The V segment lost 3 bases and the J segment 4 bases; nucleotides outside the gene matches: 4. Germline V gene sequence: CDR1 SEHNR, CDR2 FQNEAQ (reference sequence). CDR3 nucleotides: TGTGCCAGCAGCTTGGGGACTAGGACAGAGACCCAGTACTTC. Translated, it gives CASSLGTRTETQYF. Together with reference TRBV7-9 and TRBJ2-5, the CDR3 gives the full variable domain: DTGVSQNPRHKITKRGQNVTFRCDPISEHNRLYWYRQTLGQGPEFLTYFQNEAQLEKSRLLSDRFSAERPKGSFSTLEIQRTEQGDSAMYLCASSLGTRTETQYFGPGTRLLVL.